This entry concerns a single TCR beta chain. CDR3 length: 15 amino acids. Trimming cost V 5 bases and J 2 bases, with 12 bases left between them. CDR1 and CDR2 from the germline V gene are SEHNR and FQNEAQ (reference sequence). The sample belongs to a study of shared clonotypes between healthy human individuals. Only in-frame clones appear in the TCRdb table, and some are missing; sequencing was by immunoSEQ multiplex PCR. The sample holds 2 million to 2.5 million clones, 85% to 95% seen once. The V gene is TRBV7-9, the J gene TRBJ2-2; unclear D gene. The sequenced material came from naive CD4+ T cells sorted from blood. Subset described: CD45RA+ positively selected. The TCR sequence derives from a man younger than 35 in good health. CDR3 sequence reads: CASSARTTNTGELFF. In DNA form, the CDR3 reads TGTGCCAGCAGCGCCCGGACCACCAACACCGGGGAGCTGTTTTTT. The entire variable domain, with the rest obtained from reference TRBV7-9 and TRBJ2-2, is as follows: DTGVSQNPRHKITKRGQNVTFRCDPISEHNRLYWYRQTLGQGPEFLTYFQNEAQLEKSRLLSDRFSAERPKGSFSTLEIQRTEQGDSAMYLCASSARTTNTGELFFGEGSRLTVL.